This T cell receptor (beta chain) is drawn from a study of T cells in Graves' hyperthyroidism and ophthalmopathy. Findings and caveats of the study: Researchers report that a 13 V-J model separated ophthalmopathy from stable hyperthyroidism.

This clonotype was observed a few times. Its cognate antigen is unknown. Amplified TCR beta CDR3 regions derived from RNA transcripts. The HTBI primer set served for first-round RT-PCR of the TCR CDR3. MiXCR was run by TCRdb on the multiplex PCR reads, yielding one entry per CDR3 protein. The sample consists of roughly 720,000 distinct CDR3 sequences, roughly 17% of them appearing once. The CDR3 covers 19 residues. Germline CDR1 SGHTA, CDR2 FQGNSA. V shed 3 bases, J shed 0 bases, and the junction held 14 bases outside the gene matches. The TCR originated in a man aged 50 or older with Graves' hyperthyroidism. Sequencing input: blood. This chain joins TRBV7-2 and TRBJ2-7, with TRBD2 matching 10 bases. The CDR3 DNA sequence: TGTGCCAGCAGCTTTCGCAAGGCTTTAGCGGGAGGCACCTCCTACGAGCAGTACTTC. Protein product: CASSFRKALAGGTSYEQYF.